This is a list of T cell receptor beta chains from one sample in a study of siplizumab effects on memory and regulatory T cells. Only in-frame clones appear in the TCRdb table, and some are missing; sequencing was by immunoSEQ multiplex PCR. This table has fewer than 70,000 clones, 80% to 90% appearing once. What was sequenced was Tregs sorted from blood. These TCRs come from a human donor in good health. The CDR3 runs from the conserved cysteine through the conserved F or W.

V	length	J	CDR3
TRBV19	15	TRBJ1-5	CASSIGGGINQPQHF
TRBV10-3	14	TRBJ2-7	CAISESNSWAVQYF
TRBV15	15	TRBJ2-1	CATSTWLAGVGEQFF
TRBV9	15	TRBJ2-1	CASSAPMVAGNEQFF
TRBV25-1	15	TRBJ2-2	CASSESGRYTGELFF
TRBV30	14	TRBJ2-7	CAWSRPYRPSEQYF
TRBV5-6	16	TRBJ2-5	CASSLVGLAGGETQYF
TRBV5-1	16	TRBJ2-6	CASSISGSSGANVLTF
TRBV6-5	15	TRBJ2-7	CASSYLGGRSDEQYF
TRBV10-3	14	TRBJ1-5	CATRTAGSNQPQHF
TRBV18	11	TRBJ1-1	CASSPNTEAFF
TRBV30	15	TRBJ2-7	CAWSLDLGVSYEQYF
TRBV10-1	15	TRBJ2-1	CASSEQGSSYNEQFF
TRBV5-1	17	TRBJ2-5	CASSTGLAGGPRETQYF
TRBV12-5	15	TRBJ2-1	CASGSRQGVVNEQFF
TRBV28	14	TRBJ1-2	CASSLVDAGYGYTF
TRBV7-9	17	TRBJ2-5	CASSLGRGNLRQETQYF
TRBV19	16	TRBJ1-3	CASSDFRADYRNTIYF
TRBV11-1	16	TRBJ2-3	CASSEGSGRAADTQYF
TRBV18	17	TRBJ1-3	CASSPPTAFYSGNTIYF
TRBV7-6	14	TRBJ2-2	CASSSTFNTGELFF
TRBV4-2	14	TRBJ1-4	CASSLRGAREKLFF
TRBV14	12	TRBJ2-5	CASSQVGETQYF
TRBV7-2	15	TRBJ2-2	CASSPGTVNTGELFF
TRBV6-5	12	TRBJ2-2	CASSLATGELFF
TRBV7-9	14	TRBJ2-3	CASSLTSFTDTQYF
TRBV18	13	TRBJ2-1	CASSPAGGSVQFF
TRBV9	16	TRBJ2-3	CASSISSGKGGGTQYF
TRBV12-5	15	TRBJ2-2	CASGTSGKNTGELFF
TRBV9	14	TRBJ2-1	CASSLSGTTNEQFF
TRBV18	13	TRBJ2-7	CASSPPYQGEQYF
TRBV30	16	TRBJ1-2	CAWSGQGSHTNYGYTF
TRBV6-5	15	TRBJ2-5	CASSYSPGERETQYF
TRBV27	16	TRBJ2-7	CASSPPPDRYIYEQYF
TRBV11-1	15	TRBJ2-1	CASSPDRDRVNEQFF
TRBV7-2	15	TRBJ2-1	CASSLVAGVYNEQFF
TRBV7-2	17	TRBJ2-1	CASSLERILAGPIEQFF
TRBV9	15	TRBJ2-7	CASSVDKGIPPEQYF
TRBV2	13	TRBJ2-3	CASSEGPGDTQYF
TRBV29-1	10	TRBJ1-2	CSVDEGGYTF